The 16 T cell receptor beta chains below were found in one sample sequenced in a study of somatic mutations in cytotoxic T cells in rheumatoid arthritis. The method was immunoSEQ multiplex PCR; TCRdb's version includes in-frame clones alone and lacks a portion of them. The sample records approximately 14,000 clones, approximately 75% being singletons. The sample comprised CD8+ T cells sorted from blood. These receptors all stem from an adult with rheumatoid arthritis.

The chain couples TRBV5-1 to TRBJ2-3; 11 bases map to TRBD2. The CDR3 extends over 18 amino acids. J gave up 5 bases and V 4 bases, and 15 bases lay outside the gene matches. Germline values: CDR1 SGHRS, CDR2 YFSETQ. The CDR3: CASSVLTTSGSKEDTQYF. The DNA for the CDR3 is TGCGCCAGCAGCGTACTCACTACTAGCGGGAGCAAGGAAGATACGCAGTATTTT.

The chain carries TRBV7-9 and TRBJ2-1, with 10 bases that match TRBD2. This CDR3 region has 16 residues. The ends lost 3 bases at V and 8 bases at J; junction bases unmatched: 10. Germline V gene sequence: CDR1 SEHNR, CDR2 FQNEAQ (reference sequence). The CDR3 DNA reads as TGTGCCAGCAGCTTTCTAGCGGGAGTCGGTGGCGATGAGCAGTTCTTC. The encoded protein is CASSFLAGVGGDEQFF. The full variable domain, rest sourced from reference TRBV7-9 and TRBJ2-1, is DTGVSQNPRHKITKRGQNVTFRCDPISEHNRLYWYRQTLGQGPEFLTYFQNEAQLEKSRLLSDRFSAERPKGSFSTLEIQRTEQGDSAMYLCASSFLAGVGGDEQFFGPGTRLTVL.

The V and J genes are TRBV2 and TRBJ2-5, with 8 positions matching TRBD2. Germline V gene lookup returns CDR1 SNHLY and CDR2 FYNNEI. The V gene end was trimmed by 6 bases and the J gene end by 1 base; junction bases not matched to a gene: 7. The CDR3 is 15 residues long. CDR3 bases: TGTGCCAGCAGCACCGGGACTAGGGCCCAAGAGACCCAGTACTTC. Amino acids: CASSTGTRAQETQYF.

This chain links TRBV19 with TRBJ2-1, with D perhaps matching TRBD1 or TRBD2 (5 bases each). V lost 3 bases and J lost 7, with 7 bases in between. Germline-derived CDR1 and CDR2 are LNHDA and SQIVND (reference sequence). The CDR3 loop spans 12 amino acids. The CDR3 protein is CASSIWGNEQFF. The CDR3 DNA sequence: TGTGCCAGTAGTATCTGGGGGAATGAGCAGTTCTTC.

This clone was seen a few times. This chain links TRBV7-9 with TRBJ2-3, with D perhaps matching TRBD2 (5 bases). Trimming left V 6 bases short and J 3 bases short, with 22 bases between. The CDR3 covers 17 residues. Germline CDR1 and CDR2: SEHNR and FQNEAQ (reference sequence). Here the CDR3 reads CASRTTLGGSGTDTQYF. CDR3 bases: TGTGCCAGCAGGACTACGCTTGGTGGGAGTGGGACAGATACGCAGTATTTT.

This chain joins TRBV19 and TRBJ2-1, with no clear D. Germline V CDR1 and CDR2: LNHDA, SQIVND (reference sequence). The V gene lost 3 bases and the J gene lost 9 bases, with 12 bases spanning the gap. The CDR3 is made up of 13 amino acids. For the CDR3, the DNA is TGTGCCAGTAGTATTACGGCCTCCGGTGAGCAGTTCTTC. Translating it yields CASSITASGEQFF.

V is TRBV4-1 and J is TRBJ2-1; a possible D gene is TRBD1 (5 bases). Germline-derived CDR1 and CDR2 are MGHRA and YSYEKL. V lost 1 base to trimming and J lost 12 bases, with 13 bases between them. The CDR3 length is 13 residues. Here the CDR3 reads CASSQGGAQGQFF. In nucleotides, the CDR3 is TGCGCCAGCAGCCAAGGAGGCGCCCAGGGGCAGTTCTTC.

This rearrangement joins TRBV5-6 to TRBJ2-7; D is uncertain. Germline CDR1 is SGHDT and CDR2 is YYEEEE. This CDR3 comprises 14 residues. V lost 3 bases, J lost 0 bases, and 10 bases lay in between. CDR3 amino acids: CASSSPSNSYEQYF. The CDR3 DNA reads as TGTGCCAGCAGCTCCCCCTCGAACTCCTACGAGCAGTACTTC.

This chain links TRBV9 with TRBJ2-7; 9 bases are a match to TRBD1. The CDR3 runs 16 residues. Looked up from germline, CDR1 is SGDLS and CDR2 is YYNGEE. V dropped 0 bases and J dropped 0; count of bases not matched to a gene: 4. The CDR3 sequence is CASSVAAGQGSYEQYF. DNA of the CDR3: TGTGCCAGCAGCGTAGCCGCGGGACAGGGCTCCTACGAGCAGTACTTC.

The gene calls are TRBV6-1 and TRBJ1-2; D possibly corresponds to TRBD1 (5 bases). Germline V gives CDR1 MNHNS, CDR2 SASEGT. The germline V and J ends were trimmed by 2 bases and 2 bases, with 12 bases remaining between them. This CDR3 has 15 residues. CDR3 DNA: TGTGCCAGCAGTGAAAATAGAAGGGGAAACTATGGCTACACCTTC. Encoded protein: CASSENRRGNYGYTF.

The chain couples TRBV7-8 to TRBJ2-3; TRBD1 agrees at 10 bases. The germline V gene has CDR1 SGHVS and CDR2 FQNEAQ. With 5 bases clipped from V and 8 bases from J, the junction kept 16 bases outside the gene matches. CDR3 length equals 17 residues. The chain's CDR3 is CASSKTGRGQGKVTQYF. For the CDR3, the DNA is TGTGCCAGCAGCAAAACCGGTCGGGGACAGGGGAAAGTTACGCAGTATTTT.

This clone was detected a few times. The chain employs TRBV6-5 and TRBJ2-6; D remains ambiguous. V lost 0 bases and J lost 4, with 10 bases in between. Germline-derived CDR1 and CDR2 are MNHEY and SVGAGI. The CDR3 has 16 residues. The CDR3 DNA sequence: TGTGCCAGCAGTTACTCGTCCGGTTCAGGGGCCAACGTCCTGACTTTC. Amino acids: CASSYSSGSGANVLTF.

The chain employs TRBV6-5 and TRBJ1-2; 7 bases match TRBD1. J lost 8 bases, V lost 2 bases, and 11 bases had no gene match. This CDR3 contains 15 residues. The germline CDR1 and CDR2 sequences are MNHEY and SVGAGI. The CDR3 nucleotides read TGTGCCAGCAGTTACACATTGACAGGGTCTGGCGGCTACACCTTC. Its protein product is CASSYTLTGSGGYTF.

This clone was counted between two and nine times. The J gene is TRBJ2-1, the V gene TRBV6-6, with D possibly matching TRBD2 (6 bases). V was clipped by 11 bases and J by 6 bases, with 11 bases between them. Germline V CDR1 and CDR2: MNHNY, SVGAGI (reference sequence). The CDR3 length is 11 residues. CDR3 residues: CASGVRNEQFF. The CDR3 DNA follows: TGTGCCTCGGGAGTACGCAATGAGCAGTTCTTC.

The rearrangement links TRBV7-9 to TRBJ2-7; D not resolved. The V gene lost 6 bases and the J gene lost 4 bases, with 16 bases spanning the gap. CDR3 length: 14 amino acids. CDR1 SEHNR and CDR2 FQNEAQ come from the germline V gene (reference sequence). In DNA, the CDR3 is TGTGCCAGCAGTCAGGTGGACGGCCGTTACGAGCAGTACTTC. The encoded protein is CASSQVDGRYEQYF.

The chain recombines TRBV27 with TRBJ2-7; D is unresolved. CDR3 length: 17 residues. V was trimmed by 5 bases and J by 3 bases, leaving 23 bases between them. CDR1 and CDR2 (germline): MNHEY, SMNVEV (reference sequence). The CDR3 reads CASSPQSTRTNNYEQYF. CDR3 DNA: TGTGCCAGCAGTCCTCAATCCACAAGAACAAATAACTACGAGCAGTACTTC.